In this sample, the clone carrying this T cell receptor beta chain turned up a few times. Its antigen remains unidentified. CDR3 size: 14 residues. V was clipped by 1 base and J by 8 bases; unmatched bases: 9. CDR1 is SQVTM and CDR2 is ANQGSEA in the germline V gene. The data belong to a study of T-cell reconstitution after alpha-beta-depleted transplantation in children. Unique molecular identifiers were used in preparing the TCRbeta library. One entry per CDR3 protein results from TCRdb running MiXCR on the PCR reads. The sample lists 600,000 or so distinct CDR3 sequences; more than 20% were seen once. Findings and limits, study-wide: Once a year had passed after transplant, T-cell counts and diversity came mostly from newly produced T cells. Elevated TCRbeta diversity at day 60 was traced, in some patients, to surviving recipient T cells and thymic progenitors. Roughly two months post-transplant, alpha-beta T cells reportedly originated from several hundred graft clones that had expanded.

The material was PBMCs, mostly from graft donor cells, obtained 360 days after TCRalphabeta/CD19-depleted stem cell transplant. This chain uses TRBV29-1 with TRBJ1-1, with TRBD1 matching 8 bases. This clonotype originated in a boy less than two years old who had a stem cell transplant for acute myeloid leukemia, so the T cells may come from the graft donor. DNA of the CDR3: TGCAGCGTTGAAGGACGAGCAGGGGGCTCCGAAGCTTTCTTT. Amino acids: CSVEGRAGGSEAFF.